Listed below are T cell receptor beta chains from one sample, sequenced in a study of T cell repertoires in cytomegalovirus infection. From the reads, TCRdb called clonotypes with MiXCR, one entry per CDR3 protein. This table has roughly 240,000 distinct CDR3 sequences, approximately 7% appearing once. Sample: PBMCs. These receptors were taken from a human donor in good health (CMV status not recorded). Some clones in this sample may be carry-over from other donors' samples. Both conserved end residues are part of each CDR3. A D gene is named only where the DNA matches it firmly. Part of the rows lack a size; the others show once, few, many or a class for expanded clones.

NA,NA,TRBJ2-4,TRBV28,CASSLRAPNIQYF,TGTGCCAGCAGTTTAAGGGCCCCGAACATTCAGTACTTC
few,NA,TRBJ1-5,TRBV18,CASSPGGTKGSNQPQHF,TGTGCCAGCTCCCCGGGAGGGACGAAGGGGAGCAATCAGCCCCAGCATTTT
many,NA,TRBJ2-1,TRBV7-9,CASSFSGELGSEQFF,TGTGCCAGCAGCTTCTCCGGTGAGTTAGGTAGTGAGCAGTTCTTC
many,NA,TRBJ1-5,TRBV4-2,CASSQEINQPQHF,TGTGCCAGCAGCCAAGAAATCAATCAGCCCCAGCATTTT
many,NA,TRBJ2-2,TRBV5-5,CASSHRSGELFF,TGTGCCAGCAGCCACAGGTCCGGGGAGCTGTTTTTT
many,NA,TRBJ1-1,TRBV6-2/TRBV6-3,CASSYAAAEAFF,TGTGCCAGCAGTTACGCGGCAGCTGAAGCTTTCTTT
NA,NA,TRBJ1-4,TRBV4-3,CASSEDNNEKLFF,TGCGCCAGTTCCGAAGACAATAATGAAAAACTGTTTTTT
many,NA,TRBJ1-5,TRBV20-1,CSAKQGASNQPQHF,TGCAGTGCTAAACAGGGAGCGAGCAATCAGCCCCAGCATTTT
NA,TRBD2,TRBJ2-1,TRBV29-1,CSAGTLAGGREQFF,TGCAGCGCCGGCACCCTAGCGGGGGGGCGAGAGCAGTTCTTC
many,NA,TRBJ1-5,TRBV7-9,CASSLTLTSGSSQPQHF,TGTGCCAGCAGCTTAACTTTGACATCGGGTTCGTCTCAGCCCCAGCATTTT
many,TRBD1,TRBJ1-1,TRBV7-9,CAIRQGPNTEAFF,TGTGCCATCCGACAGGGACCTAACACTGAAGCTTTCTTT
many,TRBD1,TRBJ1-5,TRBV7-2,CASSVRQGGNQPQHF,TGTGCCAGCAGCGTCCGACAGGGGGGAAATCAGCCCCAGCATTTT
many,NA,TRBJ2-3,TRBV3-1,CASSQDLGAGTDTQYF,TGTGCCAGCAGCCAAGATTTGGGGGCCGGCACAGATACGCAGTATTTT
many,NA,TRBJ2-4,TRBV29-1,CSVLRTANNIQYF,TGCAGCGTTCTCCGGACAGCAAATAACATTCAGTACTTC
NA,TRBD1,TRBJ2-2,TRBV7-2,CASSLDRGVDLFF,TGTGCCAGCAGCCTTGACAGGGGCGTGGATCTGTTTTTT
NA,NA,TRBJ1-5,TRBV2,CASSYQGLGSQPQHF,TGTGCCAGCAGTTATCAGGGGCTCGGTAGTCAGCCCCAGCATTTT
many,NA,TRBJ2-3,TRBV4-1,CASSQDPGTITDTQYF,TGCGCCAGCAGCCAAGATCCGGGGACCATCACAGATACGCAGTATTTT
many,NA,TRBJ1-4,TRBV14,CASSQAPINEKLFF,TGTGCCAGCAGCCAAGCCCCAATAAATGAAAAACTGTTTTTT
NA,NA,TRBJ2-3,TRBV5-6,CASSLGRDSSTDTQYF,TGTGCCAGCAGCTTGGGCAGGGACTCTAGCACAGATACGCAGTATTTT
many,TRBD2,TRBJ2-5,TRBV6-2/TRBV6-3,CASSWTSAGETQYF,TGTGCCAGCAGTTGGACTAGCGCTGGAGAGACCCAGTACTTC
many,NA,TRBJ1-6,TRBV4-3,CASSQDRGNSPLHF,TGCGCCAGCAGCCAAGATCGCGGGAATTCACCCCTCCACTTT
many,NA,TRBJ1-5,TRBV29-1,CSVQGQENQPQHF,TGCAGCGTTCAGGGGCAGGAGAATCAGCCCCAGCATTTT
NA,TRBD1,TRBJ2-1,TRBV5-1,CASSFETGDNEQFF,TGCGCCAGCAGCTTTGAGACAGGGGACAATGAGCAGTTCTTC
many,NA,TRBJ1-1,TRBV19,CASSIAGGTEAFF,TGTGCCAGTAGTATAGCCGGGGGCACTGAAGCTTTCTTT
many,TRBD1,TRBJ1-2,TRBV25-1,CASSGGQNGYTF,TGTGCCAGCAGTGGGGGACAGAATGGCTACACCTTC
few,TRBD1,TRBJ1-1,TRBV10-3,CAITQDREGTEAFF,TGTGCCATCACCCAGGACAGGGAGGGAACTGAAGCTTTCTTT
NA,TRBD2,TRBJ2-3,TRBV5-5,CASSLAAGGGAVDTQYF,TGTGCCAGCAGCTTGGCTGCTGGCGGGGGGGCAGTAGATACGCAGTATTTT
many,TRBD2,TRBJ2-1,TRBV5-5,CASSTRLAGTNEQFF,TGTGCCAGCAGCACCCGACTAGCGGGGACCAATGAGCAGTTCTTC
medium-sized,NA,TRBJ1-2,TRBV7-2,CASPGVYYGYTF,TGTGCCAGCCCAGGTGTTTACTATGGCTACACCTTC
many,NA,TRBJ1-1,TRBV6-5,CASSYSEGSEAFF,TGTGCCAGCAGTTACTCGGAGGGCAGTGAAGCTTTCTTT
many,TRBD2,TRBJ2-7,TRBV12-3/TRBV12-4,CASSFLGSGGDEQYF,TGTGCCAGCAGTTTCTTGGGGTCGGGAGGTGACGAGCAGTACTTC
many,TRBD2,TRBJ2-5,TRBV7-2,CASSLAAGGPETQYF,TGTGCCAGCAGCTTAGCGGCGGGGGGCCCAGAGACCCAGTACTTC
few,TRBD1,TRBJ1-5,TRBV20-1,CSARGSGGRNQPQHF,TGCAGTGCTAGGGGGTCAGGGGGTCGCAATCAGCCCCAGCATTTT
many,NA,TRBJ1-1,TRBV20-1,CSARNSRENTEAFF,TGCAGTGCACGAAACTCCAGAGAAAACACTGAAGCTTTCTTT
many,NA,TRBJ1-5,TRBV28,CASSSFLGQPQHF,TGTGCCAGCAGTTCTTTTCTTGGACAGCCCCAGCATTTT
many,NA,TRBJ2-7,TRBV3-1,CASSQLLGGKGNYEQYF,TGTGCCAGCAGCCAGTTGTTAGGGGGTAAGGGGAACTACGAGCAGTACTTC